One and the same sample provided the 28 T cell receptor beta chains below, sequenced in a study of blood T cell repertoires in COVID-19. The repertoire was sequenced with immunoSEQ multiplex PCR; TCRdb's copy has only in-frame clones and lacks some. The sample lists about 210,000 clones; 80% to 85% were seen once. The sequenced sample was peripheral blood. The receptors here all came from a woman in her seventies with COVID-19, enrolled during active disease.

Ten or more counts support this clone. The V and J genes are TRBV19 and TRBJ2-5, with D possibly TRBD1 on 6 matching bases. The germline V gene has CDR1 LNHDA and CDR2 SQIVND (reference sequence). V lost 5 bases, J lost 2 bases, and 18 bases lay in between. There are 16 residues in the CDR3. In DNA, the CDR3 is TGTGCCAGTAGTGCAACCGGGACATCCCAGCAAGAGACCCAGTACTTC. This sequence encodes CASSATGTSQQETQYF.

The V gene is TRBV28, the J gene TRBJ1-5; TRBD1 matches at 7 bases. V shed 5 bases, J shed 6 bases, and the junction held 4 bases outside the gene matches. Germline loops: CDR1 MDHEN, CDR2 SYDVKM. The length of the CDR3 is 13 residues. The CDR3 nucleotides are TGTGCCAGCAGTAACAGGGGTAGTCAGCCCCAGCATTTT. Encoded protein: CASSNRGSQPQHF.

This clone was observed a few times. The chain employs TRBV9 and TRBJ2-3, with TRBD2 identical over 13 bases. The V and J ends lost 3 bases and 5 bases, in that order; junction bases with no gene match: 6. Per the germline V gene, CDR1 is SGDLS and CDR2 is YYNGEE. The CDR3 spans 16 residues. CDR3 in amino acids: CASSARTSGRGDTQYF. CDR3 in DNA: TGTGCCAGCAGCGCCCGGACTAGCGGGAGAGGAGATACGCAGTATTTT.

J is TRBJ2-7 and V is TRBV4-3, with 9 bases identical to TRBD1. The V and J ends lost 1 base and 3 bases, in that order; junction bases with no gene match: 7. The CDR3 runs to 16 residues. CDR1 is LGHNA, CDR2 YSLEER, per germline. CDR3 region: CASSQAAGQGFYEQYF. The CDR3 region has the DNA TGCGCCAGCAGCCAAGCCGCCGGACAGGGGTTCTACGAGCAGTACTTC.

Only one count was recorded for this clone. V usage is TRBV11-3 and J usage is TRBJ2-5; 7 bases match TRBD2. The CDR3 sequence is 15 residues long. The V gene end was trimmed by 3 bases and the J gene end by 3 bases; junction bases not matched to a gene: 7. Germline CDR1 is SGHNT and CDR2 is YENEEA. CDR3 sequence (DNA): TGTGCCAGCAGCTTGGCGGGAGCGAGGGAAGAGACCCAGTACTTC. Amino acid sequence: CASSLAGAREETQYF.

This sequence joins TRBV18 and TRBJ2-5, with TRBD2 matching over 9 bases. With V trimmed by 5 bases and J by 7 bases, 11 bases remained unmatched. The CDR3 has 15 amino acids. CDR1 is KGHSH and CDR2 is LQKENI in the germline V gene. CDR3 nucleotide sequence: TGTGCCAGCTCATCCTTAGCGGGAGAGGAGGGGACCCAGTACTTC. It is translated as CASSSLAGEEGTQYF.

The chain employs TRBV7-9 and TRBJ1-2; D ambiguous. The CDR3 extends over 14 amino acids. The ends were cut back, 3 bases at V and 3 bases at J, with 11 bases in the middle. The germline gives CDR1 SEHNR, CDR2 FQNEAQ (reference sequence). CDR3 in DNA: TGTGCCAGCAGCTTCAATCTAGTCGACTATGGCTACACCTTC. Its translation is CASSFNLVDYGYTF.

This sequence joins TRBV9 and TRBJ1-2; TRBD1 is a possible D gene (5 bases). V was trimmed by 4 bases and J by 4 bases, leaving 14 bases between them. CDR1 is SGDLS, CDR2 YYNGEE, per germline. This CDR3 spans 14 amino acids. The CDR3 sequence is CASSPSGEGYGYTF. Here the CDR3 DNA reads TGTGCCAGCAGCCCATCGGGGGAGGGCTATGGCTACACCTTC.

The rearrangement joins TRBV9 to TRBJ2-1; TRBD2 matches 10 bases. The V segment lost 4 bases and the J segment 4 bases; nucleotides outside the gene matches: 5. Germline loops: CDR1 SGDLS, CDR2 YYNGEE. There are 15 residues in the CDR3. The CDR3 DNA reads as TGTGCCAGCAGCACCCGACTAGCGGGTTACAATGAGCAGTTCTTC. Translation: CASSTRLAGYNEQFF. The complete variable domain, with remaining parts taken from reference TRBV9 and TRBJ2-1, reads DSGVTQTPKHLITATGQRVTLRCSPRSGDLSVYWYQQSLDQGLQFLIQYYNGEERAKGNILERFSAQQFPDLHSELNLSSLELGDSALYFCASSTRLAGYNEQFFGPGTRLTVL.

Here the CDR3 reads CSASDGPANEKLFF. The CDR3 DNA is TGCAGTGCTAGTGACGGTCCGGCTAATGAAAAACTGTTTTTT. The chain couples TRBV20-1 to TRBJ1-4; D gene uncertain. V was trimmed by 3 bases and J by 3 bases, leaving 11 bases between them. This CDR3 contains 14 residues. Germline CDR1 is DFQATT and CDR2 is SNEGSKA (reference sequence).

The chain employs TRBV30 and TRBJ1-1; weak D call: TRBD1 (6 bases). V gave up 3 bases and J gave up 0 bases, with 11 bases separating them. The CDR3 consists of 14 residues. Per germline, CDR1 GTSNPN and CDR2 SVGIG (reference sequence). This CDR3 is CAWRPQGMNTEAFF. In DNA form, the CDR3 reads TGTGCCTGGAGGCCACAGGGAATGAACACTGAAGCTTTCTTT.

This clone was detected once. V and J are TRBV3-1 (or the pseudogene TRBV3-2) and TRBJ2-1; TRBD2 matches 7 bases. The CDR3 contains 16 residues. The V gene end was trimmed by 0 bases and the J gene end by 5 bases; junction bases not matched to a gene: 7. Germline loops: CDR1 LGHDT, CDR2 YNNKEL (reference sequence). CDR3 sequence reads: CASSQEGTSANNEQFF. CDR3 sequence (DNA): TGTGCCAGCAGCCAAGAGGGCACTAGCGCTAACAATGAGCAGTTCTTC.

The chain links TRBV5-4 to TRBJ2-6; D ambiguous. This CDR3 contains 16 residues. Trimming took 3 bases from V and 2 from J, leaving 12 bases between them. Germline values: CDR1 SGHNT, CDR2 YYREEE (reference sequence). The CDR3 region is CASSSYSQTGANVLTF. As DNA, the CDR3 is TGTGCCAGCAGCTCCTATAGCCAGACTGGGGCCAACGTCCTGACTTTC. The full variable domain, rest sourced from reference TRBV5-4 and TRBJ2-6, is ETGVTQSPTHLIKTRGQQVTLRCSSQSGHNTVSWYQQALGQGPQFIFQYYREEENGRGNFPPRFSGLQFPNYSSELNVNALELDDSALYLCASSSYSQTGANVLTFGAGSRLTVL.

This clone was observed a single time. The V gene is TRBV27, the J gene TRBJ1-5; D uncertain. V lost 5 bases and J lost 0, with 17 bases in between. Per the germline V gene, CDR1 is MNHEY and CDR2 is SMNVEV (reference sequence). The CDR3 is made up of 17 amino acids. CDR3 protein: CASSPPPTGYSNQPQHF. The CDR3 DNA reads as TGTGCCAGCAGTCCCCCCCCGACGGGATATAGCAATCAGCCCCAGCATTTT.

The chain is built from TRBV6-5 and TRBJ2-1, with 10 positions matching TRBD2. Germline assignment: CDR1 MNHEY and CDR2 SVGAGI. V lost 7 bases, J lost 4 bases, and 7 bases stayed unmatched. This CDR3 is 15 amino acids long. CDR3 coding DNA: TGTGCCAGCACCTTAACTAGCGGGATATACAATGAGCAGTTCTTC. This gives the protein CASTLTSGIYNEQFF.

This clone was seen a few times. The V call is TRBV2, the J call TRBJ2-2, with TRBD2 matching over 9 bases. In germline, CDR1 is SNHLY, CDR2 FYNNEI. V lost 7 bases and J lost 7; bases outside the gene matches: 13. The CDR3 has 16 residues. Written as DNA, the CDR3 is TGTGCCAGCACCGTTAAGACTAGCGGTAAAGGCGGGGAGCTGTTTTTT. Encoded protein: CASTVKTSGKGGELFF. Looking up the rest from reference TRBV2 and TRBJ2-2 gives the full variable domain: EPEVTQTPSHQVTQMGQEVILRCVPISNHLYFYWYRQILGQKVEFLVSFYNNEISEKSEIFDDQFSVERPDGSNFTLKIRSTKLEDSAMYFCASTVKTSGKGGELFFGEGSRLTVL.

This clone was found a few times. This chain links TRBV11-2 with TRBJ1-4, with a weak D call TRBD1 (6 bases). Trimming took off 4 bases at V and 7 bases at J, with 16 bases between the two ends. Germline V CDR1 and CDR2: SGHAT, FQNNGV. CDR3 size: 15 residues. The CDR3 spells CASSSAGTWGEKLFF. The CDR3 DNA sequence: TGTGCCAGCAGCTCCGCCGGGACATGGGGTGAAAAACTGTTTTTT.

The chain is built from TRBV6-1 and TRBJ2-2, with 13 nucleotides matching TRBD2. Germline-derived CDR1 and CDR2 are MNHNS and SASEGT. The CDR3 is 17 residues long. Trimming removed 4 bases from V and 6 bases from J; junction bases left unmatched: 8. CDR3 nucleotides: TGTGCCAGCAGTGGCGGACTAGCGGGAGAAGGCGCCGGGGAGCTGTTTTTT. Translation gives CASSGGLAGEGAGELFF.

This clone was seen just once. This chain joins TRBV4-1 and TRBJ1-1; D is undetermined. V was clipped by 0 bases and J by 5 bases, with 13 bases between them. Germline CDR1 MGHRA, CDR2 YSYEKL. CDR3 length equals 15 residues. Here the CDR3 DNA reads TGCGCCAGCAGCCAAGACCCGGACTGGAGAACTGAAGCTTTCTTT. Its translation: CASSQDPDWRTEAFF.

The V gene is TRBV6-2 or TRBV6-3, the J gene TRBJ1-1, with TRBD1 matching 7 bases. Germline trimming cut 3 bases from V and 0 bases from J; bases unmatched to any gene: 7. This CDR3 contains 16 residues. Per germline, CDR1 MNHEY and CDR2 SVGEGT. This chain's CDR3 is CASSYTGQPLNTEAFF. The DNA for the CDR3 is TGTGCCAGCAGTTATACGGGACAGCCGTTGAACACTGAAGCTTTCTTT.

The chain couples TRBV27 to TRBJ1-2; 11 bases agree with TRBD1. Germline V gene lookup returns CDR1 MNHEY and CDR2 SMNVEV (reference sequence). The CDR3 is 16 residues long. Trimming removed 6 bases from V and 7 bases from J; junction bases left unmatched: 13. CDR3 nucleotides: TGTGCCAGCAGACGGGACAGGGGGAGGTCGAACACTGGCTACACCTTC. Translation gives CASRRDRGRSNTGYTF.

The genes are TRBV27 and TRBJ2-1; the D gene is possibly TRBD2 (6 bases). Per the germline V gene, CDR1 is MNHEY and CDR2 is SMNVEV (reference sequence). The CDR3 totals 17 residues. Trimming pared 3 bases from V and 3 bases from J, leaving 18 bases between. The CDR3 DNA is TGTGCCAGCAGTTTGGGTCGGGGACTCGCCTACTACAATGAGCAGTTCTTC. Residues: CASSLGRGLAYYNEQFF.

This chain joins TRBV7-2 and TRBJ1-2, with unresolved D. Trimming pared 1 base from V and 0 bases from J, leaving 9 bases between. There are 15 residues in the CDR3. The germline V gene encodes CDR1 SGHTA and CDR2 FQGNSA. CDR3 sequence reads: CASSLGPPSNYGYTF. The DNA of the CDR3 is TGTGCCAGCAGCTTAGGTCCCCCCTCTAACTATGGCTACACCTTC. Drawing the rest from reference TRBV7-2 and TRBJ1-2, the complete variable domain is GAGVSQSPSNKVTEKGKDVELRCDPISGHTALYWYRQSLGQGLEFLIYFQGNSAPDKSGLPSDRFSAERTGGSVSTLTIQRTQQEDSAVYLCASSLGPPSNYGYTFGSGTRLTVV.

For this clone: The sample has other DNA sequences that encode this CDR3 too. The J gene is TRBJ2-2, the V gene TRBV9; TRBD1 aligns across 7 bases. This CDR3 contains 13 residues. CDR1 and CDR2 from the germline V gene are SGDLS and YYNGEE. V lost 5 bases to trimming and J lost 6 bases; unmatched junction nucleotides: 4. CDR3 amino acids: CASSDTGAGELFF. CDR3 coding DNA: TGTGCCAGCAGTGATACAGGGGCCGGGGAGCTGTTTTTT.

This chain connects TRBV7-2 to TRBJ2-5; 11 bases map to TRBD2. J lost 2 bases, V lost 5 bases, and 4 bases had no gene match. This CDR3 region has 15 residues. The germline gives CDR1 SGHTA, CDR2 FQGNSA. The CDR3 DNA follows: TGTGCCAGCAGCCCGATAGCGGGAGGGCAAGAGACCCAGTACTTC. Translated, it gives CASSPIAGGQETQYF.

The V call is TRBV7-2, the J call TRBJ2-3; 8 bases map to TRBD2. The germline gives CDR1 SGHTA, CDR2 FQGNSA. The J segment lost 4 bases and the V segment lost 2 bases, leaving 5 bases of the junction unmatched. This CDR3 is 15 amino acids long. CDR3 coding DNA: TGTGCCAGCAGCTTATCGGCACTAGCGGCAGATACGCAGTATTTT. Translation: CASSLSALAADTQYF.

This chain uses TRBV12-3 or TRBV12-4 with TRBJ2-1, with D possibly being TRBD1 (6 bases). Trimming cost V 2 bases and J 6 bases, with 8 bases left between them. CDR3 size: 13 residues. The CDR3 coding sequence is TGTGCCAGCAGTTTAATAGGGGGCAATGAGCAGTTCTTC. As protein: CASSLIGGNEQFF.

Written as DNA, the CDR3 is TGTGCCAGCAGCTTAGATATCTCTCGCTACACCTTC. This sequence encodes CASSLDISRYTF. The V and J genes are TRBV7-9 and TRBJ1-2; D gene uncertain. The CDR3 sequence is 12 residues long. Germline CDR1 is SEHNR and CDR2 is FQNEAQ (reference sequence). Trimming removed 1 base from V and 9 bases from J, with 9 bases in between.